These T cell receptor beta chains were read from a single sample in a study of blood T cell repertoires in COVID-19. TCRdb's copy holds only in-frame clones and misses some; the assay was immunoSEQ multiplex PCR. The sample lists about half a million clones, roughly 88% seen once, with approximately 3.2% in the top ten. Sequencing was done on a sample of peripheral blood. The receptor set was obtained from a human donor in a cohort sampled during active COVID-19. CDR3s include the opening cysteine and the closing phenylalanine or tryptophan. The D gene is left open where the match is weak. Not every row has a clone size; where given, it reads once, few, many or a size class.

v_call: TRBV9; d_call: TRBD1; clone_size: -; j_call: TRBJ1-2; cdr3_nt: TGTGCCAGCAGCGGTCAGGGGGCGCGCTACACCTTC; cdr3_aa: CASSGQGARYTF
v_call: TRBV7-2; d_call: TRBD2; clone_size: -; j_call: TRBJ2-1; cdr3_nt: TGTGCCAGCTCCCCTGTCGGGAGGGCTTACAATGAGCAGTTCTTC; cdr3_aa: CASSPVGRAYNEQFF
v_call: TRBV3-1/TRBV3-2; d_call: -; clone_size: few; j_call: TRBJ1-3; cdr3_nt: TGTGCCAGCAGCCAGTGGCAGGGAAACACCATATATTTT; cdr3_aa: CASSQWQGNTIYF
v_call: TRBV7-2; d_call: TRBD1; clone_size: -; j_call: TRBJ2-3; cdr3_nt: TGTGCCAGCAGCTTATCGACAGGGGTAACGGATACGCAGTATTTT; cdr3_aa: CASSLSTGVTDTQYF
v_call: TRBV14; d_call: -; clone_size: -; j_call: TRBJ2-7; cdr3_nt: TGTGCCAGCAGCTATGGACTCTTTGGGCGAGAGCAGTACTTC; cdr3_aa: CASSYGLFGREQYF
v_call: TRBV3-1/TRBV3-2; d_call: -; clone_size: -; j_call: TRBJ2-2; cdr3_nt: TGTGCCAGCAGGCCGACTAGGCCGACCTACACCGGGGAGCTGTTTTTT; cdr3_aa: CASRPTRPTYTGELFF
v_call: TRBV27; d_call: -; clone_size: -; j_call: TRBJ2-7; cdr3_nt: TGTGCCAGCAGTTCCCATACCCAGTACGAGCAGTACTTC; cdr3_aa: CASSSHTQYEQYF
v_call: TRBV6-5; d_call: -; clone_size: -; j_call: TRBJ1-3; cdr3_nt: TGTGCCAGCAGCCACAGGTCTGGAAACACCATATATTTT; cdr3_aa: CASSHRSGNTIYF
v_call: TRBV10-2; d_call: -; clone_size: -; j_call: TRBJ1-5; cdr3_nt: TGCGCCAGCGGCGACGACTCAACAAGGGGGTTCGATCAGCCCCAGCATTTT; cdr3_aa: CASGDDSTRGFDQPQHF
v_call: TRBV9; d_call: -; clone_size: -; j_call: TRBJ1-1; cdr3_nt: TGTGCCAGCAGCGTCGATCCTGCCGGGACAACGAACACTGAAGCTTTCTTT; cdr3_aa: CASSVDPAGTTNTEAFF
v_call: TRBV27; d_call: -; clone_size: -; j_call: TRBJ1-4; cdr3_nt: TGTGCCAGCAGTCCTTGGGGAGGACCGGATGAAAAACTGTTTTTT; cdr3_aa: CASSPWGGPDEKLFF
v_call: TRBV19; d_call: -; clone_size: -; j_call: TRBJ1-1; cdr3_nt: TGTGCCAGTAGTACTCGGGGAGGAATGAACACTGAAGCTTTCTTT; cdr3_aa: CASSTRGGMNTEAFF
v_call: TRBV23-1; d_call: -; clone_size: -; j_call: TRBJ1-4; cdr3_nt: TGCGCCAGCAGTCAATCAGGGGATCGGGCTACTAATGAAAAACTGTTTTTT; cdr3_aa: CASSQSGDRATNEKLFF
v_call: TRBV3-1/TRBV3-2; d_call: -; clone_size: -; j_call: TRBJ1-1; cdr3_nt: TGTGCCAGCAGCCAAGTACCCGAGTCTGAAGCTTTCTTT; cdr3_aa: CASSQVPESEAFF
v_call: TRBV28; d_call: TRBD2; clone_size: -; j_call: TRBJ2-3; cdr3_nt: TGTGCCAGCAGTGGGAGGGTATTGCGGGAGGGAAGCACAGATACGCAGTATTTT; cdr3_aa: CASSGRVLREGSTDTQYF
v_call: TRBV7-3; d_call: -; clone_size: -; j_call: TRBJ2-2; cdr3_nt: TGTGCCAGCAGCTTATATCGGAACACCGGGGAGCTGTTTTTT; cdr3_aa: CASSLYRNTGELFF
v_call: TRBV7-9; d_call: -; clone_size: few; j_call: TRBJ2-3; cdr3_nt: TGTGCCAGCAGCCCCTTGGTGGGAGCTAGCACAGATACGCAGTATTTT; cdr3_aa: CASSPLVGASTDTQYF
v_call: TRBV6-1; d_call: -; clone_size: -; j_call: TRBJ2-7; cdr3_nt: TGTGCCAGCAGTGATGGGCTTTTGGGGGCGGATGAGCAGTACTTC; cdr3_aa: CASSDGLLGADEQYF
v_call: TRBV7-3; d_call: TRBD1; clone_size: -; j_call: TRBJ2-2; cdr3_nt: TGTGCCAGCAGCCCTGACAGGGTTCACACCGGGGAGCTGTTTTTT; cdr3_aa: CASSPDRVHTGELFF
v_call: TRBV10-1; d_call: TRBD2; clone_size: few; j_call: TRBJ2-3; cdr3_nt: TGCGCCAGCATGGCAACGGGAGGGGATACAGATACGCAGTATTTT; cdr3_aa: CASMATGGDTDTQYF
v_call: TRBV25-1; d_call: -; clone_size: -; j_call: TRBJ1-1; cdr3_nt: TGTGCCAGCAGTGATTTTGGTAGTAACACTGAAGCTTTCTTT; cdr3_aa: CASSDFGSNTEAFF
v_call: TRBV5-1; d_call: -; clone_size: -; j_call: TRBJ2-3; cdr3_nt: TGCGCCAGCAGCTCGGACAGACCTTCAGATACGCAGTATTTT; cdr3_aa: CASSSDRPSDTQYF
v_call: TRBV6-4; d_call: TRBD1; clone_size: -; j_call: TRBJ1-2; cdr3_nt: TGTGCCAGCAGTGACGGAACTTTTTCAGGGGGTGGCTATGGCTACACCTTC; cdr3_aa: CASSDGTFSGGGYGYTF
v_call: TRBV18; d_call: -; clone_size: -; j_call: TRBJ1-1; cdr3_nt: TGTGCCAGCTCACCCGTTGTAGACACTGAAGCTTTCTTT; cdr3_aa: CASSPVVDTEAFF
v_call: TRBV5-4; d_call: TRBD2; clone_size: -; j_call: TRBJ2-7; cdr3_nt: TGTGCCAGCAGTTCTCTAGCGGAAGGAGCCTACGAGCAGTACTTC; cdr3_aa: CASSSLAEGAYEQYF